There are many counts of the clone carrying this TCR beta chain. The antigen is unknown. V was clipped by 3 bases and J by 7 bases; unmatched bases: 8. Germline V lookup: CDR1 LGHNA, CDR2 YSLEER. The CDR3 covers 15 residues. Each TCR beta library was made by quantitative 5'-RACE that incorporated molecular barcodes. TCRdb reprocessed the 5' RACE reads with MiXCR, giving one entry per CDR3 protein. The sample contains about 240,000 distinct CDR3 sequences, 8% to 9.5% of which appear only once. The data were taken from a study of CD8 T cells in ankylosing spondylitis. Study-wide findings and caveats: Several of the motif variants were reported before in synovial fluid and blood from reactive arthritis. Disease-linked clones were found to be CD8+ and relatively rare in peripheral blood.

This clonotype was obtained from a male donor with ankylosing spondylitis or in good health (not recorded which). The chain joins TRBV4-3 to TRBJ2-1; 8 bases agree with TRBD1. The material sequenced was blood, either unsorted or a sorted T cell fraction (not recorded which). The CDR3 region has the DNA TGCGCCAGCAGCCACGGACAGGGTCTGAAGAATGAGCAGTTCTTC. Translating it yields CASSHGQGLKNEQFF.